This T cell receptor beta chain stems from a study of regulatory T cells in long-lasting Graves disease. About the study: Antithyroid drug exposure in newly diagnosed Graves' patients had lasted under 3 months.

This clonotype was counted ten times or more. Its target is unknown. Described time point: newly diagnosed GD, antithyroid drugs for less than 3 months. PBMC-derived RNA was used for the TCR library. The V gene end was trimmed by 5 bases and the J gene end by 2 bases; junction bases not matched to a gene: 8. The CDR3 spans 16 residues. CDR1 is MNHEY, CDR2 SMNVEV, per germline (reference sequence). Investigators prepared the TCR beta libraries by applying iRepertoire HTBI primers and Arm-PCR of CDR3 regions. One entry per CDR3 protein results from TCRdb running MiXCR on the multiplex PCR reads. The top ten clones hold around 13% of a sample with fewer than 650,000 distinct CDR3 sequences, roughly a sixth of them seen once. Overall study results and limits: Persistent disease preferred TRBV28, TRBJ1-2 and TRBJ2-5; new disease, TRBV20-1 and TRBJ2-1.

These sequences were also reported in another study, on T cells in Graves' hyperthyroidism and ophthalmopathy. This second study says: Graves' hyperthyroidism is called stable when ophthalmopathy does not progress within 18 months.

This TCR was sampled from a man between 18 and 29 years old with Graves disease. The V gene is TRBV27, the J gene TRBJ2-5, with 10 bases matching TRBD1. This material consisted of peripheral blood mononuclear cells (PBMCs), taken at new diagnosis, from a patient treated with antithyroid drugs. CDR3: CASSADRGQRQETQYF. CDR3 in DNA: TGTGCCAGCAGTGCAGACAGGGGGCAACGACAAGAGACCCAGTACTTC.